Listed below are T cell receptor beta chains from one sample, sequenced in a study of T cell responses to AZD1222 COVID-19 vaccine. Sequencing used immunoSEQ multiplex PCR; TCRdb keeps in-frame clones, though not all of them. The repertoire consists of 100,000 to 120,000 clones, with about 95% occurring once and the leading ten covering 2.5% to 3.5%. This specimen was peripheral blood, taken 28 days after the second AZD1222 dose. These receptors were obtained from an adult who received the AZD1222 COVID-19 vaccine. CDR3s include the opening cysteine and the closing phenylalanine or tryptophan. The D gene is left open where the match is weak. Clone size appears in some rows only: once, few, many, or a class for an expanded clone.

D gene: NA
J gene: TRBJ1-6
V gene: TRBV7-8
clone size: NA
CDR3 DNA: TGTGCCAGCAGCTTAGTAGACAGGTCTGCACCCCTCCACTTT
CDR3 protein: CASSLVDRSAPLHF

D gene: NA
J gene: TRBJ2-7
V gene: TRBV27
clone size: NA
CDR3 DNA: TGTGCCAGCAGTCTGGGACGCCTCTCCTACGAGCAGTACTTC
CDR3 protein: CASSLGRLSYEQYF

D gene: TRBD1
J gene: TRBJ1-4
V gene: TRBV7-6
clone size: NA
CDR3 DNA: TGTGCCAGCAGCCTGGGGACAGGGGGGAATGAAAAACTGTTTTTT
CDR3 protein: CASSLGTGGNEKLFF

D gene: TRBD2
J gene: TRBJ2-2
V gene: TRBV19
clone size: NA
CDR3 DNA: TGTGCCAGTAGTATAGATCGGGACTACTCTGGCGGGGAGCTGTTTTTT
CDR3 protein: CASSIDRDYSGGELFF

D gene: TRBD1
J gene: TRBJ2-4
V gene: TRBV3-1/TRBV3-2
clone size: NA
CDR3 DNA: TGTGCCAGCCGACAGGGGGCGGGTAACATTCAGTACTTC
CDR3 protein: CASRQGAGNIQYF

D gene: NA
J gene: TRBJ1-2
V gene: TRBV5-8
clone size: NA
CDR3 DNA: TGTGCCAGCAGCTTATTGATATTATATGGCTACACCTTC
CDR3 protein: CASSLLILYGYTF

D gene: TRBD2
J gene: TRBJ2-5
V gene: TRBV7-9
clone size: NA
CDR3 DNA: TGTGCCAGCAGCTCCGAAGGGGCGGGGGTAGAGACCCAGTACTTC
CDR3 protein: CASSSEGAGVETQYF

D gene: TRBD2
J gene: TRBJ2-3
V gene: TRBV6-5
clone size: NA
CDR3 DNA: TGTGCCGGGGGACTAGCGGGAGGAACAGATACGCAGTATTTT
CDR3 protein: CAGGLAGGTDTQYF

D gene: NA
J gene: TRBJ1-5
V gene: TRBV7-8
clone size: NA
CDR3 DNA: TGTGCCAGCAGCGCCCCCACCGGGGGGGTCGATCAGCCCCAGCATTTT
CDR3 protein: CASSAPTGGVDQPQHF

D gene: NA
J gene: TRBJ2-7
V gene: TRBV6-5
clone size: once
CDR3 DNA: TGTGCCAGCAGTTCACGCTTGAGCTCCTACGAGCAGTACTTC
CDR3 protein: CASSSRLSSYEQYF

D gene: NA
J gene: TRBJ1-4
V gene: TRBV10-2
clone size: NA
CDR3 DNA: TGCGCCAGCAGTGACGGGGGAAAGGAAAAACTGTTTTTT
CDR3 protein: CASSDGGKEKLFF

D gene: NA
J gene: TRBJ1-2
V gene: TRBV27
clone size: NA
CDR3 DNA: TGTCCAAAACGAACGACAGCACCCGATGGCTACACCTTC
CDR3 protein: CPKRTTAPDGYTF

D gene: NA
J gene: TRBJ2-3
V gene: TRBV9
clone size: NA
CDR3 DNA: TGTGCCAGCAGCGTAGGGGGTACTGTCGGAGTGCAGTATTTT
CDR3 protein: CASSVGGTVGVQYF

D gene: NA
J gene: TRBJ1-2
V gene: TRBV7-9
clone size: NA
CDR3 DNA: TGTGCCAGCAGCAGGGACCTTTATGGCTACACCTTC
CDR3 protein: CASSRDLYGYTF

D gene: NA
J gene: TRBJ1-2
V gene: TRBV29-1
clone size: NA
CDR3 DNA: TGCAGCGTTGGTGGGGGCCGGGGAGGGTATGGCTACACCTTC
CDR3 protein: CSVGGGRGGYGYTF

D gene: NA
J gene: TRBJ1-2
V gene: TRBV3-1/TRBV3-2
clone size: NA
CDR3 DNA: TGTGCCAGCAGCCCCGGCAGGTTTACTAACTATGGCTACACCTTC
CDR3 protein: CASSPGRFTNYGYTF

D gene: NA
J gene: TRBJ1-5
V gene: TRBV20-1
clone size: NA
CDR3 DNA: TGCAGTGCTAGTCCTAGGCAGGGCCAGGGGCCCCAGCATTTT
CDR3 protein: CSASPRQGQGPQHF

D gene: TRBD1
J gene: TRBJ1-5
V gene: TRBV28
clone size: NA
CDR3 DNA: TGTGCCAGCAGTAGGGGACAGGGGGTATGGAATCAGCCCCAGCATTTT
CDR3 protein: CASSRGQGVWNQPQHF

D gene: TRBD1
J gene: TRBJ1-5
V gene: TRBV28
clone size: NA
CDR3 DNA: TGTGCCAGCACTTGGGACAGGGTTAATCAGCCCCAGCATTTT
CDR3 protein: CASTWDRVNQPQHF

D gene: NA
J gene: TRBJ1-1
V gene: TRBV29-1
clone size: NA
CDR3 DNA: TGCAGCGTTGACGACACCATGGGTGCTGAAGCTTTCTTT
CDR3 protein: CSVDDTMGAEAFF

D gene: NA
J gene: TRBJ1-4
V gene: TRBV5-1
clone size: NA
CDR3 DNA: TGCGCCAGCCAGAGGGCAACTAATGAAAAACTGTTTTTT
CDR3 protein: CASQRATNEKLFF

D gene: NA
J gene: TRBJ2-1
V gene: TRBV19
clone size: NA
CDR3 DNA: TGTGCCAGTAGTATAGATTCCGTCAATGAGCAGTTCTTC
CDR3 protein: CASSIDSVNEQFF

D gene: NA
J gene: TRBJ1-6
V gene: TRBV12-3/TRBV12-4
clone size: NA
CDR3 DNA: TGTGCCAGCAGACAGTCAAATTCACCCCTCCACTTT
CDR3 protein: CASRQSNSPLHF

D gene: NA
J gene: TRBJ1-1
V gene: TRBV18
clone size: NA
CDR3 DNA: TGTGCCAGCTCACCCCCCCGGGGAAGGAACACTGAAGCTTTCTTT
CDR3 protein: CASSPPRGRNTEAFF

D gene: NA
J gene: TRBJ2-7
V gene: TRBV29-1
clone size: NA
CDR3 DNA: TGCAGCGTCGGGAGAGGCCCTATTTCCTACGAGCAGTACTTC
CDR3 protein: CSVGRGPISYEQYF

D gene: NA
J gene: TRBJ1-1
V gene: TRBV29-1
clone size: once
CDR3 DNA: TGCAGCGTTGAAAAGGGGGAGAACACTGAAGCTTTCTTT
CDR3 protein: CSVEKGENTEAFF

D gene: NA
J gene: TRBJ2-7
V gene: TRBV11-1
clone size: NA
CDR3 DNA: TGTGCCAGCAGCGCGGATAATTCGTGGGGGGAGCAGTACTTC
CDR3 protein: CASSADNSWGEQYF

D gene: TRBD1
J gene: TRBJ1-2
V gene: TRBV5-1
clone size: NA
CDR3 DNA: TGCGCCAGCAGCTCCCCGAGACAGGGTTATGGCTACACCTTC
CDR3 protein: CASSSPRQGYGYTF

D gene: NA
J gene: TRBJ2-3
V gene: TRBV25-1
clone size: NA
CDR3 DNA: TGTGCCAGCAGTGAATGGGCGGGCCACACAGATACGCAGTATTTT
CDR3 protein: CASSEWAGHTDTQYF

D gene: NA
J gene: TRBJ1-2
V gene: TRBV2
clone size: NA
CDR3 DNA: TGTGCCAGAAGGGCAGGGAGTTTAGGTGGCTACACCTTC
CDR3 protein: CARRAGSLGGYTF

D gene: NA
J gene: TRBJ1-1
V gene: TRBV21-1
clone size: once
CDR3 DNA: TGTGCCCCCCAGGGGGGGGGTTCTTCTTTGGAGAACACTGAAGCTTTCTTT
CDR3 protein: CAPQGGGSSLENTEAFF

D gene: NA
J gene: TRBJ2-1
V gene: TRBV7-9
clone size: NA
CDR3 DNA: TGTGCCAGCAGCTTGTCAGGGGCCGCCGGCAATGAGCAGTTCTTC
CDR3 protein: CASSLSGAAGNEQFF

D gene: NA
J gene: TRBJ2-7
V gene: TRBV4-1
clone size: NA
CDR3 DNA: TGCGCCAGCAGCCAAGGTGAGGACTCCTCAAGGCCCTACGAGCAGTACTTC
CDR3 protein: CASSQGEDSSRPYEQYF

D gene: TRBD1
J gene: TRBJ1-2
V gene: TRBV19
clone size: NA
CDR3 DNA: TGTGCCAGTGGGCCCGGGACAGGGGCCGACTATGGCTACACCTTC
CDR3 protein: CASGPGTGADYGYTF

D gene: NA
J gene: TRBJ2-5
V gene: TRBV7-8
clone size: NA
CDR3 DNA: TGTGCCAGCAGCCTCCTGAGGTCCCAAGAGACCCAGTACTTC
CDR3 protein: CASSLLRSQETQYF

D gene: TRBD1
J gene: TRBJ2-7
V gene: TRBV7-7
clone size: NA
CDR3 DNA: TGTGCCAGCAGCCCGGGACAGGGGGCAGGCTACGAGCAGTACTTC
CDR3 protein: CASSPGQGAGYEQYF

D gene: TRBD2
J gene: TRBJ2-7
V gene: TRBV19
clone size: NA
CDR3 DNA: TGTGCCAGTAGTATCTGGGAGGGGGAGCAGTACTTC
CDR3 protein: CASSIWEGEQYF

D gene: TRBD1
J gene: TRBJ1-3
V gene: TRBV3-1/TRBV3-2
clone size: NA
CDR3 DNA: TGTGCCAGCAGCCAAGGGGGACAGACTGGAAACACCATATATTTT
CDR3 protein: CASSQGGQTGNTIYF

D gene: NA
J gene: TRBJ1-6
V gene: TRBV11-2
clone size: NA
CDR3 DNA: TGTGCCAGCAGCTTAGACGCCGACCGGCCAGCCCTCCACTTT
CDR3 protein: CASSLDADRPALHF

D gene: NA
J gene: TRBJ1-2
V gene: TRBV6-4
clone size: NA
CDR3 DNA: TGTGCCAGCAGGAACTCTGGTGGCTACACCTTC
CDR3 protein: CASRNSGGYTF

D gene: NA
J gene: TRBJ1-1
V gene: TRBV18
clone size: NA
CDR3 DNA: TGTGCCAGCTCACCACGAGGGGGGAGGGGGAACACTGAAGCTTTCTTT
CDR3 protein: CASSPRGGRGNTEAFF

D gene: TRBD1
J gene: TRBJ2-1
V gene: TRBV3-1/TRBV3-2
clone size: NA
CDR3 DNA: TGTGCCAGCAGCCTGGACAGGCTTTCCTACAATGAGCAGTTCTTC
CDR3 protein: CASSLDRLSYNEQFF

D gene: TRBD2
J gene: TRBJ2-1
V gene: TRBV19
clone size: NA
CDR3 DNA: TGTGCCAGTAGTATGGCCCCTAGCGGGTACAATGAGCAGTTCTTC
CDR3 protein: CASSMAPSGYNEQFF

D gene: TRBD1
J gene: TRBJ1-1
V gene: TRBV3-1/TRBV3-2
clone size: NA
CDR3 DNA: TGTGCCAGCACCCTACAGGGGTCGGGCACTGAAGCTTTCTTT
CDR3 protein: CASTLQGSGTEAFF

D gene: NA
J gene: TRBJ1-3
V gene: TRBV5-1
clone size: NA
CDR3 DNA: TGCGCCAGCAGCTCCGACCCTGATATGTCTGGAAACACCATATATTTT
CDR3 protein: CASSSDPDMSGNTIYF

D gene: NA
J gene: TRBJ2-3
V gene: TRBV10-3
clone size: NA
CDR3 DNA: TGTGCCATCAGGGGGACGGACACAGATACGCAGTATTTT
CDR3 protein: CAIRGTDTDTQYF

D gene: TRBD1
J gene: TRBJ1-2
V gene: TRBV3-1/TRBV3-2
clone size: NA
CDR3 DNA: TGTGCCAGCAGCCCCGGGACAGGGTTTAATGGCTACACCTTC
CDR3 protein: CASSPGTGFNGYTF

D gene: NA
J gene: TRBJ1-5
V gene: TRBV3-1/TRBV3-2
clone size: NA
CDR3 DNA: TGTGCCAGCAGCCAAGATCGGGGGCAGCCCCAGCATTTT
CDR3 protein: CASSQDRGQPQHF

D gene: TRBD1
J gene: TRBJ2-7
V gene: TRBV5-1
clone size: NA
CDR3 DNA: TGCGCCAGCAGCGTGGGACAGGGGTCGTACGAGCAGTACTTC
CDR3 protein: CASSVGQGSYEQYF

D gene: TRBD1
J gene: TRBJ1-1
V gene: TRBV5-5
clone size: NA
CDR3 DNA: TGTGCCAGCAGCAGATCGACAGGGTCCGTCCCCGAAGCTTTCTTT
CDR3 protein: CASSRSTGSVPEAFF

D gene: NA
J gene: TRBJ2-2
V gene: TRBV25-1
clone size: NA
CDR3 DNA: TGTGCCAGCCAGGAGGGGTACACCGGGGAGCTGTTTTTT
CDR3 protein: CASQEGYTGELFF